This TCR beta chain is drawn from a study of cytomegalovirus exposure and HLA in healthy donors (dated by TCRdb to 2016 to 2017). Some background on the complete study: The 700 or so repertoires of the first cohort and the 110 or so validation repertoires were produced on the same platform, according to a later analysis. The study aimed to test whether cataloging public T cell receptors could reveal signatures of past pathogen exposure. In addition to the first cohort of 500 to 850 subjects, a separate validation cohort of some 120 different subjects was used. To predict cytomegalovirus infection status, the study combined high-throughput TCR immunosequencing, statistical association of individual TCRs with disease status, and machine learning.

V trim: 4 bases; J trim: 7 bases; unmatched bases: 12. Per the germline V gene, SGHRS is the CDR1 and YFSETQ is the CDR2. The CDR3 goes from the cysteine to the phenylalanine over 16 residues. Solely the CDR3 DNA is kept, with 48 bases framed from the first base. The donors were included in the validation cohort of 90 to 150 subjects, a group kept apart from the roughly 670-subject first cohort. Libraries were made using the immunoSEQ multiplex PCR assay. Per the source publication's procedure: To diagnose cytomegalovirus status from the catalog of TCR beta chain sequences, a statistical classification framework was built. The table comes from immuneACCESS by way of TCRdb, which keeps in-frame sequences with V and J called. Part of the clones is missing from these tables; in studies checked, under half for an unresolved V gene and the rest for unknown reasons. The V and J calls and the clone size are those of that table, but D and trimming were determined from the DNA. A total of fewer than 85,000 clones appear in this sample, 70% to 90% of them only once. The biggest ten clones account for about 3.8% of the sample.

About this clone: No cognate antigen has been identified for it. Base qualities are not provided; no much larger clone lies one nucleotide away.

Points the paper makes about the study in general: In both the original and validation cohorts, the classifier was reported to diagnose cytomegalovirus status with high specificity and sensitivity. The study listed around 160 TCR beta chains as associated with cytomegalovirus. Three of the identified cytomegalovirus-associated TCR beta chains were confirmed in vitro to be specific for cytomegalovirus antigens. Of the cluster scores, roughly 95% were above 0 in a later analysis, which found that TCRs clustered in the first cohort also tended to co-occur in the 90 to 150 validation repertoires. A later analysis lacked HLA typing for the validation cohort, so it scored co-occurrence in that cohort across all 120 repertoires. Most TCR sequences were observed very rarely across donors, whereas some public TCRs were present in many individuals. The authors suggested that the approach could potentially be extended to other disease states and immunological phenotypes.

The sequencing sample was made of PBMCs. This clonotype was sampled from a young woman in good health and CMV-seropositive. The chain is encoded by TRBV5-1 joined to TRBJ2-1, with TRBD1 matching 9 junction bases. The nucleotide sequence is TGCGCCAGCAGCCTGGGGTGGGGACAGGGAGGGAATGAGCAGTTCTTC. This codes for CASSLGWGQGGNEQFF.